In its sample, the clone carrying this T cell receptor beta chain was seen many times. The data are from a study of CD4 and CD8 cells across lung adenocarcinoma regions. Donors had localized lung adenocarcinoma, a non-small cell lung cancer. In TCRdb, the PCR reads were re-called with MiXCR into one record per CDR3 protein. This table has more than 15,000 distinct CDR3 sequences, about 46% appearing once. The sequencing sample was made of CD4+ T cells from the margin of a lung tumor. This TCR derives from a male donor with lung adenocarcinoma. The CD4 and CD8 labels of this study may be unreliable.

CDR3: CASSDGQSYEQYF. CDR3 in DNA: TGTGCCAGCAGTGATGGACAGTCCTACGAGCAGTACTTC. The chain couples TRBV6-1 to TRBJ2-7, with D tentatively TRBD1 (6 bases). Trimming cost V 3 bases and J 1 base, with 7 bases left between them. Germline CDR1 is MNHNS and CDR2 is SASEGT. This CDR3 is built from 13 residues.